This T cell receptor (beta chain) was identified in a study of spatial heterogeneity in lung cancer. Time point defined: sample taken at primary tumor resection. Material for sequencing was whole RNA from tumor, nontumor lung or frozen PBMC, left unsorted. This clonotype was picked up a small number of times. Each CDR3 protein gets one entry after TCRdb re-called the 5' RACE reads with MiXCR. This table holds about 39,000 distinct CDR3 sequences, roughly 6% found once. This CDR3 has 15 amino acids. V shed 4 bases, J shed 13 bases, and the junction held 12 bases outside the gene matches. Germline V lookup: CDR1 LGHDT, CDR2 YNNKEL (reference sequence).

The specimen was PBMCs, collected at surgery. The receptor comes from a male donor with early-stage non-small cell lung cancer. The chain combines TRBV3-1 with TRBJ2-2, with 10 positions matching TRBD2. CDR3 in amino acids: CASSPQWASGGGLFF. The CDR3 DNA follows: TGTGCCAGCAGCCCCCAATGGGCTAGCGGGGGAGGGCTGTTTTTT.